The sequence of this T cell receptor beta chain was determined in a study of beta chain features in type 1 diabetes. On the study more broadly: Investigators examined 107,917,701 sorted cells across all samples. Study results and limitations: The study notes PCR might favor shorter templates equally in patients and controls. For Type 1 diabetes patients, all four CD4+ subsets carried TCRB CDR3s that were moderately but significantly shorter.

With regard to this clone: Antigen unknown.

V was cut by 1 base and J by 4 bases, with 18 bases left in between. There are 18 residues in the CDR3. Germline-derived CDR1 and CDR2 are SGDLS and YYNGEE. As every portion of the isolated RNA was reverse transcribed, the sequencing read expressed TCRB transcripts. The table came from immunoSEQ multiplex PCR; TCRdb's copy has only in-frame clones and leaves some out. The sample includes about 160,000 clones, around 7.8% of them seen just once. The chain combines TRBV9 with TRBJ2-6; D perhaps matches TRBD2 (7 bases). Material for sequencing was central memory CD4+ T cells from blood. The sequence came from a woman aged 40-49 years with type 1 diabetes. The CDR3 bases are TGTGCCAGCAGCGTAACCTCAGGGGAGGGAAGAGGGGCCAACGTCCTGACTTTC. Translated: CASSVTSGEGRGANVLTF.